A single sample gave rise to the 16 T cell receptor beta chains below, sequenced in a study of T cells after yellow fever vaccination. MiXCR was run by TCRdb on the 5' RACE reads, yielding one entry per CDR3 protein. The sample consists of 450,000 to 650,000 distinct CDR3 sequences, 13% of them appearing once. The input for sequencing was PBMCs, taken on the day of the yellow fever booster vaccination. These receptors were collected from a young man who received the YFV17D yellow fever vaccine.

The chain employs TRBV5-1 and TRBJ2-7, with D possibly being TRBD1 (6 bases). The CDR3 is 13 residues long. Trimming removed 5 bases at V and 4 bases at J, with 13 bases between. CDR1 is SGHRS and CDR2 is YFSETQ in the germline V gene. As DNA, the CDR3 is TGCGCCAGCAGTGAGAGACAGGCTTACGAGCAGTACTTC. Its protein is CASSERQAYEQYF.

Ten or more counts support this clonotype. The chain joins TRBV5-4 to TRBJ2-2; perhaps TRBD2 as D (6 bases). Germline CDR1 SGHNT, CDR2 YYREEE (reference sequence). The CDR3 has 15 amino acids. V lost 4 bases and J lost 2, with 12 bases in between. The CDR3 DNA reads TGTGCCAGCAGCGCGACTAGGGGAAACACCGGGGAGCTGTTTTTT. This translates into CASSATRGNTGELFF. Filled out from reference TRBV5-4 and TRBJ2-2, the complete variable domain reads ETGVTQSPTHLIKTRGQQVTLRCSSQSGHNTVSWYQQALGQGPQFIFQYYREEENGRGNFPPRFSGLQFPNYSSELNVNALELDDSALYLCASSATRGNTGELFFGEGSRLTVL.

J is TRBJ1-6 and V is TRBV4-3; D gene uncertain. CDR1 is LGHNA and CDR2 is YSLEER in the germline V gene. The CDR3 runs to 13 residues. V was trimmed by 0 bases and J by 9 bases, leaving 6 bases between them. The CDR3 bases are TGCGCCAGCAGCCAAGATCAGCGTTCACCCCTCCACTTT. Translating gives CASSQDQRSPLHF.

This clonotype was seen a handful of times. The rearrangement uses TRBV7-2 and TRBJ2-5, with D perhaps matching TRBD1 (6 bases). The CDR3 has 14 residues. Trimming pared 2 bases from V and 5 bases from J, leaving 12 bases between. The germline gives CDR1 SGHTA, CDR2 FQGNSA. The CDR3 region has the DNA TGTGCCAGCAGCTTACCCAGGGGCGGCGAGACCCAGTACTTC. This gives the protein CASSLPRGGETQYF. Full variable domain (outside the CDR3, taken from reference TRBV7-2 and TRBJ2-5): GAGVSQSPSNKVTEKGKDVELRCDPISGHTALYWYRQSLGQGLEFLIYFQGNSAPDKSGLPSDRFSAERTGGSVSTLTIQRTQQEDSAVYLCASSLPRGGETQYFGPGTRLLVL.

CDR3 sequence (DNA): TGTGCCATCATGGGCGGCCGCGACACAGATACGCAGTATTTT. This encodes CAIMGGRDTDTQYF. This chain links TRBV10-3 with TRBJ2-3, with D unresolved. Germline V CDR1 and CDR2: ENHRY, SYGVKD. Trimming took 7 bases from V and 2 from J, leaving 13 bases between them. The CDR3 length is 14 residues.

This clonotype was found a few times. The chain combines TRBV12-5 with TRBJ2-1, with D hard to call. Germline loops: CDR1 LGHNT, CDR2 FRNRAP. This CDR3 comprises 11 residues. V was trimmed by 1 base and J by 8 bases, leaving 3 bases between them. In nucleotides, the CDR3 is TGTGCTAGTGGTTTGGACCATGAGCAGTTCTTC. It is translated as CASGLDHEQFF.

Only a few counts were recorded for this clonotype. The chain employs TRBV7-2 and TRBJ2-1; tentative D call: TRBD1 (6 bases). V was shortened by 2 bases and J by 2 bases, with 10 bases between the two germline ends. The CDR3 length is 15 residues. Germline V gene data show CDR1 as SGHTA and CDR2 as FQGNSA. The CDR3 region has the DNA TGTGCCAGCAGCTTAAGCACAGGGACCTACAATGAGCAGTTCTTC. Translation gives CASSLSTGTYNEQFF.

The chain recombines TRBV25-1 with TRBJ2-2, with a weak D call TRBD2 (6 bases). The CDR3 length is 17 residues. Trimming left V 8 bases short and J 1 base short, with 20 bases between. Germline V gives CDR1 MGHDK, CDR2 SYGVNS. CDR3: CASEVHPGGVNTGELFF. CDR3 DNA: TGTGCCAGCGAAGTACACCCAGGCGGGGTGAACACCGGGGAGCTGTTTTTT.

In its sample, this clonotype was seen a few times. The V gene is TRBV29-1, the J gene TRBJ2-5; D is unclear. Trimming took off 6 bases at V and 3 bases at J, with 8 bases between the two ends. This CDR3 is 11 amino acids long. Germline V CDR1 and CDR2: SQVTM, ANQGSEA. CDR3: CSVEPKETQYF. The CDR3 region has the DNA TGCAGCGTCGAACCCAAAGAGACCCAGTACTTC.

This clonotype has more than one count but fewer than ten. V and J are TRBV15 and TRBJ2-3; D uncertain. The CDR3 sequence is 14 residues long. Deletions cut 0 bases from V and 4 bases from J, with 8 bases between. CDR1 LNHNV and CDR2 YYDKDF come from the germline V gene (reference sequence). DNA of the CDR3: TGTGCCACCAGCAGAGACGAGGCGGCAGATACGCAGTATTTT. Translated, it gives CATSRDEAADTQYF.

A few counts support this clonotype. The chain recombines TRBV7-2 with TRBJ1-2; weak D call: TRBD1 (5 bases). Germline V gene sequence: CDR1 SGHTA, CDR2 FQGNSA. CDR3 length: 14 amino acids. The V and J ends lost 2 bases and 6 bases respectively, with 13 bases between them. CDR3 protein: CASSLNAGEDGYTF. The CDR3 nucleotides read TGTGCCAGCAGCTTAAATGCGGGGGAGGATGGCTACACCTTC.

The chain employs TRBV30 and TRBJ1-2; 8 bases line up with TRBD1. This CDR3 is built from 13 residues. Germline CDR1 GTSNPN, CDR2 SVGIG (reference sequence). The trim removed 4 bases at V and 5 bases at J, leaving 6 bases unmatched. CDR3 loop: CAWKGTGHYGYTF. CDR3 coding DNA: TGTGCCTGGAAAGGGACAGGCCATTATGGCTACACCTTC.

This rearrangement joins TRBV11-2 to TRBJ2-1; 8 nucleotides line up with TRBD1. The J segment lost 10 bases and the V segment lost 5 bases, leaving 13 bases of the junction unmatched. Germline-derived CDR1 and CDR2 are SGHAT and FQNNGV. CDR3 length equals 15 residues. The CDR3 here is CASSPSRRQGNEQFF. In DNA, the CDR3 is TGTGCCAGCAGCCCTAGCCGACGACAGGGGAACGAGCAGTTCTTC.

This clonotype has more than one count but fewer than ten. The chain employs TRBV6-2 or TRBV6-3 and TRBJ2-3, with 7 bases matching TRBD1. Losses at the gene ends were 6 bases for V and 1 base for J; bases not matched to a gene: 13. Germline V gene sequence: CDR1 MNHEY, CDR2 SVGEGT. The CDR3 contains 17 residues. CDR3 loop: CASSDSTGSRGTDTQYF. CDR3 bases: TGTGCCAGCAGCGACTCGACAGGGTCTCGGGGCACAGATACGCAGTATTTT.

The gene calls are TRBV29-1 and TRBJ1-1, with D tentatively TRBD1 (5 bases). This CDR3 is 11 amino acids long. Trimming shortened V by 6 bases and J by 5 bases, and 10 bases separated the two germline ends. Germline assignment: CDR1 SQVTM and CDR2 ANQGSEA. This CDR3 is CSVARGTEAFF. The CDR3 DNA is TGCAGCGTGGCCCGGGGGACTGAAGCTTTCTTT. The entire variable domain, with the rest obtained from reference TRBV29-1 and TRBJ1-1, is as follows: SAVISQKPSRDICQRGTSLTIQCQVDSQVTMMFWYRQQPGQSLTLIATANQGSEATYESGFVIDKFPISRPNLTFSTLTVSNMSPEDSSIYLCSVARGTEAFFGQGTRLTVV.

This clonotype was seen a few times. The genes are TRBV11-2 and TRBJ2-1; no firm D call. Germline lookup yields CDR1 SGHAT and CDR2 FQNNGV. The V end was cut by 2 bases, the J end by 9 bases, with 11 bases between. The CDR3 sequence is 13 residues long. The CDR3 nucleotides are TGTGCCAGCAGCTTATCCCTCGGGCCTGAGCAGTTCTTC. Its protein product is CASSLSLGPEQFF.